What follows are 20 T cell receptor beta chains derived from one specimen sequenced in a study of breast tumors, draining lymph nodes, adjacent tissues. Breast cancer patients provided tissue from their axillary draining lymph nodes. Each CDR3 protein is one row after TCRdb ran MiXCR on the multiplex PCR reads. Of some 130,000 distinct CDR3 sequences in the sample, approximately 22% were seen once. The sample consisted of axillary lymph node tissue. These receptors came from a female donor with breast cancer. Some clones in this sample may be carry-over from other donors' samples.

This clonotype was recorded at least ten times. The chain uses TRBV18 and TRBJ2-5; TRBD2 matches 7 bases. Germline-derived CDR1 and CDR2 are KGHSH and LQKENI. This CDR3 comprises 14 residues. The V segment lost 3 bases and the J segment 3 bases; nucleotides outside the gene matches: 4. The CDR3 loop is CASSPSGVEETQYF. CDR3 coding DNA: TGTGCCAGCTCACCGAGCGGGGTCGAAGAGACCCAGTACTTC.

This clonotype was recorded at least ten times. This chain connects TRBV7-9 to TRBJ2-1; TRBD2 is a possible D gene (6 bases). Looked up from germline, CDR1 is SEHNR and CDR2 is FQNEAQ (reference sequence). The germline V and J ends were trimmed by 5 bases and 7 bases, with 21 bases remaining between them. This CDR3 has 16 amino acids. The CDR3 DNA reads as TGTGCCAGCAGCCCGTGGGGGGACCGAAGGTTGAATGAGCAGTTCTTC. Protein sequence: CASSPWGDRRLNEQFF.

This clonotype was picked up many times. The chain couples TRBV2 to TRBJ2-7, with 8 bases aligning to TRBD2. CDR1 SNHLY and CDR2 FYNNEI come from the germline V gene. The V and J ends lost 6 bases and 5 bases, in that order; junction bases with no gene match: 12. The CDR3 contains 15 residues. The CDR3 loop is CASSQTGRANHEQYF. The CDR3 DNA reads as TGTGCCAGCAGCCAAACCGGGAGGGCCAACCACGAGCAGTACTTC.

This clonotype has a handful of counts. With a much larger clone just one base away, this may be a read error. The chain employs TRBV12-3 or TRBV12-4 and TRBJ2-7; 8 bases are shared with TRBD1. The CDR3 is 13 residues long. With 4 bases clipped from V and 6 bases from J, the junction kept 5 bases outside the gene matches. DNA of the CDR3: TGTGCCAGCAGTTCGGGCGGGACAGGCGAGCAGTACTTC. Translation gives CASSSGGTGEQYF.

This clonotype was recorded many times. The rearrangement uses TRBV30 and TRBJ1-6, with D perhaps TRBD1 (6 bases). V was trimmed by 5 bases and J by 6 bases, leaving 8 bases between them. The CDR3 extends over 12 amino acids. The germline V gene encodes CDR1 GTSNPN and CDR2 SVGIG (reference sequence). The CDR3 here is CAWYRVNSPLHF. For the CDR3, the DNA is TGTGCCTGGTACAGGGTTAATTCACCCCTCCACTTT.

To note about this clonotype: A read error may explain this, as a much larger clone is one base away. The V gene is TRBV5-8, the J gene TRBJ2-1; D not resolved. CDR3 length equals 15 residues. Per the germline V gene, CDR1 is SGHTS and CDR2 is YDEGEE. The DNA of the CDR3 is TGCGCCAGCAGCCCTCGAGGTACCCCCTACGATGAGCAGTTCTTC. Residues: CASSPRGTPYDEQFF.

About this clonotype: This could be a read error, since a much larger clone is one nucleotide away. The CDR3 protein is CAISEGGNNYDYTF. For the CDR3, the DNA is TGTGCCATCAGTGAGGGAGGTAACAACTATGACTACACCTTC. The chain combines TRBV10-3 with TRBJ1-2; no clear D gene. The CDR3 has 14 amino acids. Germline CDR1 ENHRY, CDR2 SYGVKD.

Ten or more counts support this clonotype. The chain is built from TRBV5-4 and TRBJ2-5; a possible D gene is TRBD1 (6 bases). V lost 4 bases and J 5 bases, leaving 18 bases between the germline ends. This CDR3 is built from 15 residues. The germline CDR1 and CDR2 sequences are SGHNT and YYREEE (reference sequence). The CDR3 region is CASSRIRAQGETQYF. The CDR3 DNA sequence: TGTGCCAGCAGCCGAATAAGGGCCCAGGGGGAGACCCAGTACTTC.

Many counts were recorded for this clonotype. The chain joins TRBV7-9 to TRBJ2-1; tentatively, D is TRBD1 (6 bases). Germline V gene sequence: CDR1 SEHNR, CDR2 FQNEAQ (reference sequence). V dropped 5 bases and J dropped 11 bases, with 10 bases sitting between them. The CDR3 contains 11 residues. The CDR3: CASSRTEKQFF. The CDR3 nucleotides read TGTGCCAGCAGCAGGACAGAAAAGCAGTTCTTC.

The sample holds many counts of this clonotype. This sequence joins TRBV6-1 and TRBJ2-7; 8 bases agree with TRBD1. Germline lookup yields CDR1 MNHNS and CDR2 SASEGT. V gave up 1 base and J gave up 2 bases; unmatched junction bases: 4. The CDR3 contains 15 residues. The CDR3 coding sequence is TGTGCCAGCAGTGAAGGGACAGGGTTTCCCTACGAGCAGTACTTC. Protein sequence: CASSEGTGFPYEQYF.

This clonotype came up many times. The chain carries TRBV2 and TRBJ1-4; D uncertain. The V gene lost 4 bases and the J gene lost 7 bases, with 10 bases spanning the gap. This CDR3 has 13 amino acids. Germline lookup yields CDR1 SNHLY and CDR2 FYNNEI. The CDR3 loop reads CASSAERGEKLFF. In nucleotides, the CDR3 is TGTGCCAGCAGTGCGGAACGGGGTGAAAAACTGTTTTTT.

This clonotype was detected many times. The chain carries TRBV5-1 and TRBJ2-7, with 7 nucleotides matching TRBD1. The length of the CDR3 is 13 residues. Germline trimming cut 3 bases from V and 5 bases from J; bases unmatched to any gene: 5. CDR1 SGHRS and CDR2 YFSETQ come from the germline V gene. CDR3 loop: CASSYRGGDEQYF. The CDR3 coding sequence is TGCGCCAGCAGCTACAGGGGCGGAGACGAGCAGTACTTC.

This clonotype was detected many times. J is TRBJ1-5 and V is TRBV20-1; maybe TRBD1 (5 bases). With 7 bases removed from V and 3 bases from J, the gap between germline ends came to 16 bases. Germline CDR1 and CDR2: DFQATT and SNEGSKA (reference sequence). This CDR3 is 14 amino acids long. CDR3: CSGGNRKINQPQHF. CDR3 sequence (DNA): TGCAGTGGAGGAAACAGGAAAATCAATCAGCCCCAGCATTTT.

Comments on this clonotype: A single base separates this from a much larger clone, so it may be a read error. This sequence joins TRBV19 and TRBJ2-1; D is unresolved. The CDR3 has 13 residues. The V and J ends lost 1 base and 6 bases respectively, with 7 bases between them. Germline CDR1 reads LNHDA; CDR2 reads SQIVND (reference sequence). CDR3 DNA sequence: TGTGCCAGTAGTATAGCTTCTTGCAATGAGCAGTTCTTC. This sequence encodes CASSIASCNEQFF.

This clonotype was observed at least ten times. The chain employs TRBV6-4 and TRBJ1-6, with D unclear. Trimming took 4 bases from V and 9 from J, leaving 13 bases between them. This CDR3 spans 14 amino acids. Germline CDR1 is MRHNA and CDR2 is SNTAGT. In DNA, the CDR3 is TGTGCCAGCAGTGCCACGCCCGGAGGTTCACCCCTCCACTTT. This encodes CASSATPGGSPLHF.

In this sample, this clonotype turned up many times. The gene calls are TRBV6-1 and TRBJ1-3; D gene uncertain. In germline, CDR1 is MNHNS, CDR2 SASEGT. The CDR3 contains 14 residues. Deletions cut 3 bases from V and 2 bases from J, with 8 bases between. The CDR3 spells CASSDAGTGNTIYF. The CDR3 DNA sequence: TGTGCCAGCAGTGATGCGGGGACTGGAAACACCATATATTTT.

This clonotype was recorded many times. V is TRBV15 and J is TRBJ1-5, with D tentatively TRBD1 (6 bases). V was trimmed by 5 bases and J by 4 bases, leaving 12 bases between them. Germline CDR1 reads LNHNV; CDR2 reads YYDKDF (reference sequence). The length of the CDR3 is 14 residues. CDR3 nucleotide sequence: TGTGCCACCAGCGAGGACAGAGGGAATCAGCCCCAGCATTTT. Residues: CATSEDRGNQPQHF.

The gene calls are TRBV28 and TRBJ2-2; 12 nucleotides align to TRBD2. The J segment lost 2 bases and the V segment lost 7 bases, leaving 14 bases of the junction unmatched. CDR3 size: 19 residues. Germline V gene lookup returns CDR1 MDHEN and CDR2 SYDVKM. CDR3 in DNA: TGTGCCAGCATAGGACTAGCGGGGACAGTAGGGGAAAACACCGGGGAGCTGTTTTTT. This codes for CASIGLAGTVGENTGELFF.

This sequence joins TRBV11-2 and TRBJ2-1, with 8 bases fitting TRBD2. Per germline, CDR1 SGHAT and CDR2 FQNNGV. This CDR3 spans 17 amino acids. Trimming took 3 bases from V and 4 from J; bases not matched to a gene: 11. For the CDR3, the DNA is TGTGCCAGCAGCTTTGAGTCCAGCGGGAGTAGGTACAATGAGCAGTTCTTC. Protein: CASSFESSGSRYNEQFF.

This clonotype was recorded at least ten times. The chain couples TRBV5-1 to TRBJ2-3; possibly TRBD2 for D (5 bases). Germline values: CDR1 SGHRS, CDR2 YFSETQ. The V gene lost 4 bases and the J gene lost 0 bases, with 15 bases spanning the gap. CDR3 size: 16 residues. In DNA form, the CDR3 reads TGCGCCAGCAGCCCCGGAGGACTTCATAGCACAGATACGCAGTATTTT. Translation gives CASSPGGLHSTDTQYF.